This entry is about one T cell receptor (beta chain). Germline V gene lookup returns CDR1 MDHEN and CDR2 SYDVKM. This CDR3 has 15 amino acids. With 8 bases clipped from V and 2 bases from J, the junction kept 10 bases outside the gene matches. This specimen belongs to a study of blood T cell repertoires in COVID-19. Study-level information: From T cells, B-cell-depleted T cells, or PBMCs came the material, which was cDNA or gDNA.

Authors' analysis steps: The assay estimated nucleated cells by amplifying reference gene primers. Sequencing used immunoSEQ multiplex PCR; TCRdb keeps in-frame clones, though not all of them. V and J calls and clone size are those listed in that table; D and trimming were worked out from the DNA. The data contain 150,000 to 200,000 clones, approximately 90% of them seen just once; the ten biggest clones take up roughly 5.6%. V and J are TRBV28 and TRBJ2-3; 7 bases agree with TRBD1. The TCR originated in a man aged 40-49 years with active or convalescent COVID-19. Sequencing used peripheral blood. This CDR3 reads CASGSPGQITDTQYF. In DNA, the CDR3 is TGTGCCAGCGGATCACCGGGACAGATCACAGATACGCAGTATTTT.